The present entry profiles one T cell receptor beta chain with its context. Antigen specificity is unknown. TCRdb re-analysed the reads in MiXCR, keeping a single row per CDR3 protein. The table includes under 850,000 distinct CDR3 sequences, around 32% detected once. These data originate in a study of T cell repertoires in cytomegalovirus infection. Findings of the study overall: Based on cumulative public TCR beta family frequency, carriers of CMV plus the relevant HLA were identified.

This specimen was cultured PBMCs, taken from culture after CMV antigen stimulation. The source of this sequence is a human donor in good health (CMV status not recorded). Some clones in this sample may be carry-over from other donors' samples.

The CDR3, as DNA: TGTGCCACCAGCAGATCCCCAGGGGCCACTTCCCTTGAAGCTTTCTTT. It specifies CATSRSPGATSLEAFF. The chain joins TRBV15 to TRBJ1-1; possible D gene TRBD1, 6 bases. Germline V gene data show CDR1 as LNHNV and CDR2 as YYDKDF (reference sequence). This CDR3 has 16 residues. Trimming took 2 bases from V and 7 from J, leaving 20 bases between them.